The 11 T cell receptor beta chains reported below all come from one sample, sequenced in a study of tumor-infiltrating lymphocytes in oesophageal squamous cell carcinoma. TCRdb reprocessed the PCR reads via MiXCR and lists one record per CDR3 protein. The data contain 20,000 to 30,000 distinct CDR3 sequences, more than 35% of them singletons. Material for sequencing was esophageal tumor tissue. The receptor set was obtained from a male donor with esophageal squamous cell carcinoma.

The chain joins TRBV11-1 to TRBJ2-1, with TRBD2 identical over 8 bases. The J call may be faulty, since TRBJ2-5 better matches the DNA end. Per germline, CDR1 SGHAT and CDR2 FQDESV (reference sequence). The CDR3 contains 14 residues. CDR3 bases: TGTGCCAGCAGTCAGTCTGGGACTAGGGAGACCCAGTACTTC. Amino acid sequence: CASSQSGTRETQYF.

The table lists this clonotype with many counts. The genes are TRBV6-1 and TRBJ2-3; TRBD2 agrees at 8 bases. Germline assignment: CDR1 MNHNS and CDR2 SASEGT. The junction had 6 bases not matched to a gene; V was cut back by 6 bases and J by 1 base. This CDR3 spans 15 amino acids. The chain's CDR3 is CASRKSGSRTDTQYF. The CDR3 coding sequence is TGTGCCAGCAGAAAGAGCGGGAGCCGCACAGATACGCAGTATTTT.

Sample share makes this clonotype medium-sized (0.01 to 0.1%). The rearrangement uses TRBV7-8 and TRBJ2-7, with a tentative D call TRBD2 (5 bases). CDR1 is SGHVS, CDR2 FQNEAQ, per germline. The CDR3 runs 13 residues. V lost 9 bases to trimming and J lost 2 bases, with 14 bases between them. The CDR3 nucleotides read TGTGCCAGTTCAGGTCTAGCCCCCTACGAGCAGTACTTC. Translated: CASSGLAPYEQYF.

Concerning this clonotype: The missing conserved phenylalanine or tryptophan at the end of this CDR3 makes a read error likely. The DNA is left out, because the CDR3 cannot be placed on it with certainty; the CDR3 is given as TCRdb lists it. The rearrangement links TRBV7-8 to TRBJ2-3; the D call of TRBD2 is as the table states it, not checked on the DNA. Counting both end residues, the CDR3 totals 15 amino acids. CDR1 SGHVS and CDR2 FQNEAQ come from the germline V gene. The CDR3: CASSLRASYEQYFGP.

In this sample, this clonotype turned up many times. The chain recombines TRBV11-2 with TRBJ2-4; D assignment may be TRBD1 or TRBD2 (5 bases each). CDR1 is SGHAT and CDR2 is FQNNGV in the germline V gene. Trimming removed 5 bases at V and 5 bases at J, with 10 bases between. The length of the CDR3 is 13 residues. The CDR3 DNA follows: TGTGCCAGCAGCCACGGGGCCCAAAACATTCAGTACTTC. Translating it yields CASSHGAQNIQYF.

The rearrangement links TRBV4-3 to TRBJ2-3; 11 bases are shared with TRBD2. In germline, CDR1 is LGHNA, CDR2 YSLEER. With V trimmed by 4 bases and J by 5 bases, 8 bases remained unmatched. CDR3 size: 16 residues. CDR3 bases: TGCGCCAGCAGCCCAACTAGCGGGGGAATTAGAGATACGCAGTATTTT. Its translation is CASSPTSGGIRDTQYF.

This clonotype was picked up a small number of times. J is TRBJ1-6 and V is TRBV10-3, with D unresolved. Between the trimmed V and J ends, which lost 9 bases and 9 bases, there was a span of 12 bases. This CDR3 contains 12 residues. Germline V CDR1 and CDR2: ENHRY, SYGVKD. CDR3 nucleotides: TGTGCCATTACGGATCTGGGTTCACCCCTCCACTTT. Translation: CAITDLGSPLHF.

This clonotype was seen a few times. The genes are TRBV9 and TRBJ2-3; 9 nucleotides agree with TRBD2. V trimming: 6 bases; J trimming: 4 bases; junction bases outside the gene matches: 9. The CDR3 is 15 amino acids. Per the germline V gene, CDR1 is SGDLS and CDR2 is YYNGEE. CDR3 nucleotides: TGTGCCAGCACACAAGCGGGAGGACTGGCAGATACGCAGTATTTT. Protein product: CASTQAGGLADTQYF.

The gene calls are TRBV7-2 and TRBJ2-3; D possibly uses TRBD1 or TRBD2 (5 bases each). The J call may be mistaken, given a closer DNA end match to TRBJ2-5. The CDR3 is 13 amino acids. Germline V gene data show CDR1 as SGHTA and CDR2 as FQGNSA. CDR3 in amino acids: CASSSGREETQYF. The CDR3 region has the DNA TGTGCCAGCTCCTCGGGACGGGAAGAGACCCAGTACTTC.

The chain joins TRBV7-6 to TRBJ2-1, with 10 bases aligning to TRBD1. The J call is in doubt because the DNA end fits TRBJ2-7 better. The germline V gene has CDR1 SGHVS and CDR2 FNYEAQ. The CDR3 covers 17 residues. CDR3 sequence reads: CASSFDRGTGAHYEQYF. The CDR3, as DNA: TGTGCCAGCAGCTTTGATCGGGGGACAGGGGCCCACTACGAGCAGTACTTC.

Regarding this clonotype: Lacking the conserved final phenylalanine or tryptophan, this CDR3 likely reflects a read error. It is unclear where the CDR3 begins or ends on the DNA, so no DNA is shown, and the CDR3 is as TCRdb lists it. The chain combines TRBV7-3 with TRBJ2-3; the table names TRBD2, a call not compared with the DNA. CDR1 SGHTA and CDR2 FQGTGA come from the germline V gene. Both ends counted, the CDR3 spans 13 residues. Here the CDR3 reads CASSLGNEQFFGP.